The entry that follows covers one T cell receptor (beta chain) sequence. Authors' processing steps: Estimation of nucleated cell counts was performed using reference gene primer amplification. TCRdb's table, derived via immunoSEQ multiplex PCR, lists solely in-frame clones and lacks some. That table is the source of V, J and clone size, and D and trimming were worked out from the DNA. The sample lists fewer than 300,000 clones, 75% to 90% occurring once. V was pared by 3 bases and J by 6 bases, with 10 bases of the junction left unmatched. Germline V gives CDR1 SNHLY, CDR2 FYNNEI. CDR3 length: 16 amino acids. Each participant's cohort was designated according to participant-reported clinical history. The recovered donors of Cohort 3 showed two negative PCRs, clearance, or symptom resolution. This entry is derived from a study of blood T cell repertoires in COVID-19. The overall study: Sample material is recorded as cDNA or gDNA derived from T cells, B-cell-depleted T cells, or PBMCs.

The source of this sequence is a woman aged 45-60 years who had recovered from COVID-19. This rearrangement joins TRBV2 to TRBJ1-2; 10 nucleotides align to TRBD1. Sequencing input: PBMCs or T cells enriched from blood (not recorded which). CDR3 DNA sequence: TGTGCCAGCAGTGATCCCGGACAGGGGGGACAGGATGGCTACACCTTC. It is translated as CASSDPGQGGQDGYTF.